This TCR beta chain was identified during a study of blood T cell repertoires in COVID-19. Study-wide context: PBMCs, B-cell-depleted T cells, or T cells provided the cDNA or gDNA that made up the material.

Germline V lookup: CDR1 SGDLS, CDR2 YYNGEE. The CDR3 consists of 16 residues. V lost 4 bases, J lost 0 bases, and 15 bases lay in between. Per the original data handling: For nucleated cells, counts were estimated from reference gene primer amplification. Method: immunoSEQ multiplex PCR; TCRdb's copy keeps in-frame clones and lacks some. For V, J and clone size, that table is used; D and trimming come from the DNA. The sample lists about 290,000 clones, around 90% occurring once. Ages ranged from about 18 to 89 years, with residence in about 23 US areas. Clinical histories supplied by participants themselves formed the basis of cohort assignment.

The chain couples TRBV9 to TRBJ2-3; D ambiguous. The source is a woman between 35 and 50 years old who had recovered from COVID-19. Input material: PBMCs or T cells enriched from blood (not recorded which). CDR3 sequence: CASSPFPVLSTDTQYF. CDR3 nucleotide sequence: TGTGCCAGCAGCCCCTTCCCGGTTTTGAGCACAGATACGCAGTATTTT.